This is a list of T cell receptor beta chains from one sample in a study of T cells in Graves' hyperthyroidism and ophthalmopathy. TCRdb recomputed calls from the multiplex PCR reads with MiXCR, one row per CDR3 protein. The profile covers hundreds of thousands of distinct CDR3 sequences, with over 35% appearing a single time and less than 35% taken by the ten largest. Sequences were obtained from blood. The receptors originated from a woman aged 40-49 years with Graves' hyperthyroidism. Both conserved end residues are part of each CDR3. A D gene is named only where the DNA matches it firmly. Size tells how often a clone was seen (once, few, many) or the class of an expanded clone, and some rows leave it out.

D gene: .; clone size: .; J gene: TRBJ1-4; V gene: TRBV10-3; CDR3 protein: CAIEPGRETYEKLFF; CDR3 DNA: TGTGCCATTGAACCGGGACGTGAGACTTATGAAAAACTGTTTTTT
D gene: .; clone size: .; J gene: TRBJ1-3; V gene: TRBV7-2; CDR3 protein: CASSLGPNSGNTIYF; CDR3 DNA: TGTGCCAGCAGCTTGGGGCCGAACTCTGGAAACACCATATATTTT
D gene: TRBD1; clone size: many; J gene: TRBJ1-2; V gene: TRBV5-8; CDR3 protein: CASSTPGQDYGYTF; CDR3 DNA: TGTGCCAGCAGCACTCCGGGACAGGACTATGGCTACACCTTC
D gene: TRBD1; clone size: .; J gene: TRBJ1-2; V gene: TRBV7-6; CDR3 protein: CASRPTGTGGRDGYTF; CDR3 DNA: TGTGCCAGCAGGCCCACGGGGACAGGGGGTAGGGATGGCTACACCTTC
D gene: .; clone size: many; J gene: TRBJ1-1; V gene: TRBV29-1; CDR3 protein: CSVEVKPNTEAFF; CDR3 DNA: TGCAGCGTTGAAGTTAAACCGAACACTGAAGCTTTCTTT
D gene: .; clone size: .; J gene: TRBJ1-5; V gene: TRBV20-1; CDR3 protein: CSARDALGSGQPQHF; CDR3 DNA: TGCAGTGCTAGGGATGCGTTAGGGTCCGGGCAGCCCCAGCATTTT
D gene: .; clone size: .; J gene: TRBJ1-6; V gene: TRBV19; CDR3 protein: CASSIQSAAKSPLHF; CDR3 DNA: TGTGCCAGTAGTATACAGTCCGCGGCAAAATCACCCCTCCACTTT
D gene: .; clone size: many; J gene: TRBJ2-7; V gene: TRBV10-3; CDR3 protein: CAIRRGSYEQYF; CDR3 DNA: TGTGCCATCAGGCGGGGTTCCTACGAGCAGTACTTC
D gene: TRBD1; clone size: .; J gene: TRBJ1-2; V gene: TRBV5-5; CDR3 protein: CASSQGDRDSESGYGYTF; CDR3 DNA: TGCGCCAGCAGCCAAGGGGACCGGGACAGTGAGTCCGGCTATGGCTACACCTTC
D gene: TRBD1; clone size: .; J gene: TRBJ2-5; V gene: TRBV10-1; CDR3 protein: CASSESRQGFGETQYF; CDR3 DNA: TGCGCCAGCAGTGAGTCCAGACAGGGCTTCGGGGAGACCCAGTACTTC
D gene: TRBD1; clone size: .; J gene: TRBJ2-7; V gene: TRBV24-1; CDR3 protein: CATSETGRTYEQYF; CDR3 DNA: TGTGCCACCAGTGAGACAGGGCGAACCTACGAGCAGTACTTC
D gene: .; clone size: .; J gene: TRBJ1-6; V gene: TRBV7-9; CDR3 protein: CASSTRGVLNSPLHF; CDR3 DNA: TGTGCCAGCAGCACTAGGGGGGTCCTGAATTCACCCCTCCACTTT
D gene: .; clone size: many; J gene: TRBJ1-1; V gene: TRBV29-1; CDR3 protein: CSASSGHTEAFF; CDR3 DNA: TGCAGCGCCTCGTCCGGGCACACTGAAGCTTTCTTT
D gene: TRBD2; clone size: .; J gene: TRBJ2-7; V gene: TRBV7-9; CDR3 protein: CASSLPGERGTYEQYF; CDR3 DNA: TGTGCCAGCAGCCTACCCGGGGAGCGGGGTACCTACGAGCAGTACTTC
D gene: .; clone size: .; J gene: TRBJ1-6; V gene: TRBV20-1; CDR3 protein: CSAAGPAVGNSPLHF; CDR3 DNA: TGCAGTGCCGCCGGACCGGCGGTGGGGAATTCACCCCTCCACTTT
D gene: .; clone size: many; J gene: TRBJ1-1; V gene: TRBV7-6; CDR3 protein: CASSPQGPTEAFF; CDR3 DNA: TGTGCCAGCAGCCCACAGGGTCCCACTGAAGCTTTCTTT
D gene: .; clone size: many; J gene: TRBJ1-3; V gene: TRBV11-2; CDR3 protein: CASSSSLQGNTIYF; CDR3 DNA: TGTGCCAGCAGCTCGAGCCTACAGGGAAACACCATATATTTT
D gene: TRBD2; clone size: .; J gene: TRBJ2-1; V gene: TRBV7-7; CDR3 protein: CASSPTSGAYNEQFF; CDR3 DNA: TGTGCTAGCAGCCCCACTAGCGGGGCATACAATGAGCAGTTCTTC
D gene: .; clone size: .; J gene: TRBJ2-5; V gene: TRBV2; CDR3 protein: CASSFETGFLETQYF; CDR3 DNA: .
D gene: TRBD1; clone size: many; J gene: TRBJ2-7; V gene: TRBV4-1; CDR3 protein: CASSRSGQGTDEQYF; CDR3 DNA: TGCGCCAGCAGCCGAAGCGGACAGGGAACCGACGAGCAGTACTTC
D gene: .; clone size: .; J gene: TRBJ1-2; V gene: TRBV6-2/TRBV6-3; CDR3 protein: CASRWSDGYTF; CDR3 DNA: TGTGCCAGCAGATGGAGCGATGGCTACACCTTC
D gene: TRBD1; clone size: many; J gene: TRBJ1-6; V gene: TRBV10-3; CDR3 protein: CAIRKQGAYSPLHF; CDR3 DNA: TGTGCCATCAGAAAACAGGGGGCTTATTCACCCCTCCACTTT
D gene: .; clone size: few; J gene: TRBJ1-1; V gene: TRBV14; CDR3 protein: CASSEGNLENTEAFF; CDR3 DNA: TGTGCCAGCAGCGAAGGGAACCTGGAGAACACTGAAGCTTTCTTT
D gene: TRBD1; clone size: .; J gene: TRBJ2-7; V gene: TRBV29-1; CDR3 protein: CSVGRDRGHEQYF; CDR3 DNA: TGCAGCGTTGGACGGGACAGGGGGCACGAGCAGTACTTC
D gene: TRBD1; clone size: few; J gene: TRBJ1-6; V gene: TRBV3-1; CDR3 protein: CASSHGGGRLNSPLHF; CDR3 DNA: TGTGCCAGCAGCCATGGAGGGGGCCGATTGAATTCACCCCTCCACTTT
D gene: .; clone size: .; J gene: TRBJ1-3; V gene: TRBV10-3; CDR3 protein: CAISLSSGNTIYF; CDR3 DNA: TGTGCCATCAGCTTGAGCTCTGGAAACACCATATATTTT